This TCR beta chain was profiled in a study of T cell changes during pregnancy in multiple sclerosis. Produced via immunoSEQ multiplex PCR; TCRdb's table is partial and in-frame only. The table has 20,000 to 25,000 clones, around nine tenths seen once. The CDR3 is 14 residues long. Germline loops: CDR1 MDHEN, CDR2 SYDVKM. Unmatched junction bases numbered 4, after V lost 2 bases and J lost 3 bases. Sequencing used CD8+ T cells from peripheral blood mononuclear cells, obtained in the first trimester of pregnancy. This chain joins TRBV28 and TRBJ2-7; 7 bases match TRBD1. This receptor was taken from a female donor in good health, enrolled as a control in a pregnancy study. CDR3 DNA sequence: TGTGCCAGCAGTTTAAGGGGACAGCACTACGAGCAGTACTTC. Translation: CASSLRGQHYEQYF.